These 12 T cell receptor beta chains share one sample of origin, sequenced in a study of blood T cell repertoires in COVID-19. Some clones are missing from TCRdb's copy, which holds only in-frame ones; the method was immunoSEQ multiplex PCR. The sample consists of about 78,000 clones, 80% to 95% of them appearing once. The sample comprised peripheral blood. The origin of the receptors is a woman in her forties or fifties in a cohort sampled during active COVID-19.

The rearrangement joins TRBV7-9 to TRBJ2-1, with 15 bases fitting TRBD2. Germline-derived CDR1 and CDR2 are SEHNR and FQNEAQ (reference sequence). CDR3 length equals 16 residues. V was pared by 3 bases and J by 9 bases, with 6 bases of the junction left unmatched. The CDR3 DNA is TGTGCCAGCAGCTTTCTCGGACTAGCGGGAGGGATTGAGCAGTTCTTC. Protein: CASSFLGLAGGIEQFF.

CDR3 DNA sequence: TGTGCCAGCAGTGTACGGGGGACTAGCGGGAGGTGTCCCTACGAGCAGTACTTC. It translates to CASSVRGTSGRCPYEQYF. J is TRBJ2-7 and V is TRBV25-1; TRBD2 aligns across 15 bases. The V gene end was trimmed by 4 bases and the J gene end by 2 bases; junction bases not matched to a gene: 9. The CDR3 totals 18 residues. Germline CDR1 is MGHDK and CDR2 is SYGVNS.

V usage is TRBV10-3 and J usage is TRBJ1-2, with D possibly TRBD1 on 6 matching bases. V lost 8 bases to trimming and J lost 4 bases, with 14 bases between them. The CDR3 contains 13 residues. From germline, CDR1 is ENHRY and CDR2 SYGVKD. CDR3 sequence (DNA): TGTGCCATCGGGGCCCGGGGGGCCTATGGCTACACCTTC. It specifies CAIGARGAYGYTF.

The chain combines TRBV6-6 with TRBJ1-1; tentative D call: TRBD1 (5 bases). Germline CDR1 and CDR2: MNHNY and SVGAGI (reference sequence). CDR3 length: 12 amino acids. V shed 10 bases and J shed 2 bases, with 11 bases lying between them. The CDR3 spells CATFDSNTEAFF. The CDR3 coding sequence is TGTGCCACCTTCGACAGCAACACTGAAGCTTTCTTT.

This clone has only a few counts. The J gene is TRBJ2-7, the V gene TRBV5-4; no firm D call. The CDR3 extends over 13 amino acids. In germline, CDR1 is SGHNT, CDR2 YYREEE (reference sequence). The ends were cut back, 0 bases at V and 3 bases at J, with 7 bases in the middle. The CDR3 bases are TGTGCCAGCAGCTTGGGGTCCGGCTACGAGCAGTACTTC. Its protein is CASSLGSGYEQYF.

This clone was seen a handful of times. The chain uses TRBV7-9 and TRBJ1-6; D is unresolved. This CDR3 is 15 amino acids long. Trimming took off 0 bases at V and 14 bases at J, with 17 bases between the two ends. CDR1 is SEHNR, CDR2 FQNEAQ, per germline (reference sequence). In nucleotides, the CDR3 is TGTGCCAGCAGCTTAGCGGCGGGATCCCCTGGAGCCCTCCACTTT. Translation gives CASSLAAGSPGALHF.

The chain carries TRBV11-2 and TRBJ1-2; TRBD1 might be the D (6 bases). The CDR3 spans 15 residues. Trimming took off 5 bases at V and 4 bases at J, with 17 bases between the two ends. The V gene's germline CDR1 is SGHAT and CDR2 FQNNGV. The CDR3 DNA reads as TGTGCCAGCAGCCTGACCGGGACAAATGGCTATGGCTACACCTTC. Its translation: CASSLTGTNGYGYTF.

The CDR3 sequence: CASSPQEGNEQFF. The CDR3 coding sequence is TGTGCCAGCAGTCCGCAGGAGGGAAATGAGCAGTTCTTC. The chain employs TRBV28 and TRBJ2-1, with D tentatively TRBD2 (6 bases). V was clipped by 5 bases and J by 7 bases, with 12 bases between them. CDR1 and CDR2 (germline): MDHEN, SYDVKM. The CDR3 spans 13 residues.

The chain uses TRBV7-9 and TRBJ2-3; D is ambiguous. From germline, CDR1 is SEHNR and CDR2 FQNEAQ (reference sequence). The CDR3 runs 12 residues. V lost 3 bases, J lost 4 bases, and 5 bases lay in between. CDR3 nucleotide sequence: TGTGCCAGCAGCTTTGGAGCAGATACGCAGTATTTT. Protein product: CASSFGADTQYF.

CDR3 region: CASSRTGSEQYF. The CDR3 DNA reads as TGTGCCAGCAGCCGTACAGGTAGCGAGCAGTACTTC. V usage is TRBV7-6 and J usage is TRBJ2-7; weak D call: TRBD1 (5 bases). V dropped 5 bases and J dropped 6 bases, with 11 bases sitting between them. The CDR3 loop spans 12 amino acids. Per germline, CDR1 SGHVS and CDR2 FNYEAQ.

The chain's CDR3 is CASTYSGANVLTF. CDR3 bases: TGTGCCAGCACCTACTCTGGGGCCAACGTCCTGACTTTC. The chain combines TRBV27 with TRBJ2-6; D is undetermined. Trimming removed 7 bases from V and 0 bases from J, with 4 bases in between. This CDR3 region has 13 residues. Per the germline V gene, CDR1 is MNHEY and CDR2 is SMNVEV (reference sequence).

V and J are TRBV28 and TRBJ2-7; the D gene is possibly TRBD1 (6 bases). Trimming stripped 8 bases from V and 0 bases from J, with 26 bases between. CDR3 length: 18 amino acids. Looked up from germline, CDR1 is MDHEN and CDR2 is SYDVKM. The CDR3 sequence: CASGSISRGPTGSYEQYF. The CDR3 DNA is TGTGCCAGCGGTTCAATTAGCAGGGGTCCCACCGGCTCCTACGAGCAGTACTTC.